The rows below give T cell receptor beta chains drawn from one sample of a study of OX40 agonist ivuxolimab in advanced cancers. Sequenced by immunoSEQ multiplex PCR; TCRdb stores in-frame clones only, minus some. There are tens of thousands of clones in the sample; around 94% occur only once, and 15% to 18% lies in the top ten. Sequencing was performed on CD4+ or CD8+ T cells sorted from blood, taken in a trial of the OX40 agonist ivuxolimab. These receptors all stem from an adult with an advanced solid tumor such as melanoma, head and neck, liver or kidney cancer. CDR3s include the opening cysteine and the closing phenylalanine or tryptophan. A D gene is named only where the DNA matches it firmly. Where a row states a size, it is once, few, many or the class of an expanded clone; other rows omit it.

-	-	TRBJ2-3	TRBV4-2	TGTGCCAGCAGCCAAGATAGTGTTGACATCTCTGGCACAGATACGCAGTATTTT	CASSQDSVDISGTDTQYF
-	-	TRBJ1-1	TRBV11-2	TGTGCCAGCAGCTTAGTGGGGGGCAGGGGTGAAGCTTTCTTT	CASSLVGGRGEAFF
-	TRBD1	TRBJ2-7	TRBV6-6	TGTGCCAGCAGTGGGGTGGGACAGGGAGTTCACGAGCAGTACTTC	CASSGVGQGVHEQYF
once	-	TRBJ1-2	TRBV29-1	TGCAGCGTTCTCGACAGCAACTATGGCTACACCTTC	CSVLDSNYGYTF
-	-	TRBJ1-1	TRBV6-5	TGTGCCACCCTGGGAGGGGCCCTGAACACTGAAGCTTTCTTT	CATLGGALNTEAFF
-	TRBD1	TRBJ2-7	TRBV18	TGTGCCAGCTCACCAGGACAGGGCTCCTACGAGCAGTACTTC	CASSPGQGSYEQYF
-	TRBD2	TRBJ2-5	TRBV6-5	TGTGCCAGCAGTTCGGCTAGCGGGAGGGCAGGGACCCAGTACTTC	CASSSASGRAGTQYF
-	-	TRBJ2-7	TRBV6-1	TGTGCCAGCAGTGAAGCCTACAGGGTTCTCCACGAGCAGTACTTC	CASSEAYRVLHEQYF
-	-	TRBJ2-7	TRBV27	TGTGCCAGCAGTTTTGCGGCTCCTGCATACGAGCAGTACTTC	CASSFAAPAYEQYF
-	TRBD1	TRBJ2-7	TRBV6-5	TGTGCCAGCCCCCCGGGACAGATATACGAGCAGTACTTC	CASPPGQIYEQYF
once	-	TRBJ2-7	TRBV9	TGTGCCAGCAGCGTAGCAGGGGATCACTACGAGCAGTACTTC	CASSVAGDHYEQYF
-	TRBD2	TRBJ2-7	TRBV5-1	TGCGCCAGCAGCTTGTTAGGTGACGGGAGGTCCTACGAGCAGTACTTC	CASSLLGDGRSYEQYF
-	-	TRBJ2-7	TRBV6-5	TGTGCCAGCAGTTACCGGGTAGGGCACCCCTACGAGCAGTACTTC	CASSYRVGHPYEQYF
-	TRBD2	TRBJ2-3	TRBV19	TGTGCCAGTAGTATCCTGGGGGGGTGGGATGATACGCAGTATTTT	CASSILGGWDDTQYF
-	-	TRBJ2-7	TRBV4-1	TGCGCCAGCAACCCGGGTCGAGGGGGCTCCTACGAGCAGTACTTC	CASNPGRGGSYEQYF
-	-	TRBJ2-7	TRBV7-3	TGTGCCAGCAGCTATGGAGTGGGGGACCCCTACGAGCAGTACTTC	CASSYGVGDPYEQYF
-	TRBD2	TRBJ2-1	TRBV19	TGTGCCAGTAGTAGGCGGGAGGGACCCTACAATGAGCAGTTCTTC	CASSRREGPYNEQFF
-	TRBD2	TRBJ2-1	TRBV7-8	TGTGCCAGCAGCTTAAGGGGACTAGCGGCCAGCAATGAGCAGTTCTTC	CASSLRGLAASNEQFF
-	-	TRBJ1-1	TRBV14	TGTGCCAGCAGCCAAGGCAGGGGAAGAGACACTGAAGCTTTCTTT	CASSQGRGRDTEAFF
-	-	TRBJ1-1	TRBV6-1	TGTGCCAGCAGTGAACAACCTAAAGGGGGGAACACTGAAGCTTTCTTT	CASSEQPKGGNTEAFF
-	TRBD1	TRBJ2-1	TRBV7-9	TGTGCCAGCAGCCCCCGCTCCCGGGACAGGGCGAATGAGCAGTTCTTC	CASSPRSRDRANEQFF
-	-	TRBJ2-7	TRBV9	TGTGCCAGCAGCGTAGAAACTAGCCCGACCTACGAGCAGTACTTC	CASSVETSPTYEQYF
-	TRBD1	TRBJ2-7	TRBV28	TGTGCCAGCAGTCCGGGACAGGGGTCCCAATCCTACGAGCAGTACTTC	CASSPGQGSQSYEQYF
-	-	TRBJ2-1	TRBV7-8	TGTGCCAGCAGCTCCCCAGCCAATGAGCAGTTCTTC	CASSSPANEQFF
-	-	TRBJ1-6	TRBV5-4	TGTGCCAGCAGCTTGGTCACGGACAGCTATTCACCCCTCCACTTT	CASSLVTDSYSPLHF
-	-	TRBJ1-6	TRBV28	TGTGCCTCCGAGGGGAGAGGGGGTTATAATTCACCCCTCCACTTT	CASEGRGGYNSPLHF
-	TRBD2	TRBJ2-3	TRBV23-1	TGCGCCAGCAGTCCCCTCCGGGGGGGTTGTAGTACGCACGGCACAGATACGCAGTATTTT	CASSPLRGGCSTHGTDTQYF
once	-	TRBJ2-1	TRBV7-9	TGTGCCAGCAGCTTCTCCCCGGATGAGCAGTTCTTC	CASSFSPDEQFF
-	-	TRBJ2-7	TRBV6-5	TGTGCCAGCAGTTACCTGTGGGACAACTCCTACGAGCAGTACTTC	CASSYLWDNSYEQYF
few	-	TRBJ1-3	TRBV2	TGTGCCAGTCGGCCGAGGGCTGGAAACACCATATATTTT	CASRPRAGNTIYF
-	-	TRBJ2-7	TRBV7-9	TGTGCCAGCAGCCCCCGGGACGCCGTCTCCTACGAGCAGTACTTC	CASSPRDAVSYEQYF